Here is one TCR beta chain with its context. This specimen comes from a study of blood T cell repertoires in COVID-19. For the study at large: The study drew acute and convalescent COVID-19 samples from the United States, Italy and Spain. The analysed material was cDNA or gDNA that came from T cells, B-cell-depleted T cells, or PBMCs.

The germline V gene encodes CDR1 MNHEY and CDR2 SVGAGI. The CDR3 is 15 amino acids. V was clipped by 7 bases and J by 4 bases; unmatched bases: 6. Per the study methods: Reference gene primer amplification gave estimated nucleated cell counts. Sequencing used immunoSEQ multiplex PCR; TCRdb keeps in-frame clones, though not all of them. The V and J calls and clone size come from that table; D and trimming were worked out from the DNA. The repertoire consists of 140,000 to 150,000 clones, with about nine tenths occurring once and the leading ten covering 2.3%. The sample taken for sequencing was peripheral blood. The rearrangement joins TRBV6-5 to TRBJ2-2; 10 nucleotides agree with TRBD1. This sequence was found in a human donor in a cohort sampled during active COVID-19. CDR3 nucleotide sequence: TGTGCCAGCATTTCGGACAGGGGGGCCACCGGGGAGCTGTTTTTT. Protein sequence: CASISDRGATGELFF.